This T cell receptor (beta chain) was recovered during a study of blood T cell repertoires in COVID-19. V shed 3 bases and J shed 2 bases, with 13 bases lying between them. The CDR3 loop spans 14 amino acids. The germline V gene has CDR1 GTSNPN and CDR2 SVGIG (reference sequence). Some clones are missing from TCRdb's copy, which holds only in-frame ones; the method was immunoSEQ multiplex PCR. The sample carries 40,000 to 60,000 clones, about 84% recorded once. The gene calls are TRBV30 and TRBJ2-5, with a tentative D call TRBD2 (6 bases). The TCR originated in a woman in her fifties or sixties with acute or convalescent COVID-19. Sequencing used peripheral blood. CDR3 DNA sequence: TGTGCCTGGAGCCTTGGGACTCCTCAAGAGACCCAGTACTTC. Translating gives CAWSLGTPQETQYF.